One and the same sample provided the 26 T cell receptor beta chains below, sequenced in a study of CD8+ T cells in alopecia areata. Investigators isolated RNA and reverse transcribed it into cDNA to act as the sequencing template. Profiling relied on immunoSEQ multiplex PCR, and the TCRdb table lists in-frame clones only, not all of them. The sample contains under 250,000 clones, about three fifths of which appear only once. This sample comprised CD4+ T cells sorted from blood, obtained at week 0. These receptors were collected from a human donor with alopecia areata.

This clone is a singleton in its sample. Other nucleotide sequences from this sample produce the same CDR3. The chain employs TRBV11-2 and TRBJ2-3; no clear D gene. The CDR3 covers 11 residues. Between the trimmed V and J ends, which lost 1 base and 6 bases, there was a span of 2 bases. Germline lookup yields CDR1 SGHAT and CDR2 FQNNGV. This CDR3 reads CASSLADTQYF. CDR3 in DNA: TGTGCCAGCAGCTTAGCGGATACGCAGTATTTT. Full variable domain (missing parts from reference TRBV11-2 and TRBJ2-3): EAGVAQSPRYKIIEKRQSVAFWCNPISGHATLYWYQQILGQGPKLLIQFQNNGVVDDSQLPKDRFSAERLKGVDSTLKIQPAKLEDSAVYLCASSLADTQYFGPGTRLTVL.

The CDR3 protein is CSVESLLSTGRAGQYF. The DNA for the CDR3 is TGCAGCGTTGAATCTCTCCTTTCGACAGGCCGGGCGGGGCAGTACTTC. The genes are TRBV29-1 and TRBJ2-7; possibly TRBD1 for D (6 bases). The V end was cut by 2 bases, the J end by 9 bases, with 26 bases between. This CDR3 comprises 16 residues. The germline gives CDR1 SQVTM, CDR2 ANQGSEA.

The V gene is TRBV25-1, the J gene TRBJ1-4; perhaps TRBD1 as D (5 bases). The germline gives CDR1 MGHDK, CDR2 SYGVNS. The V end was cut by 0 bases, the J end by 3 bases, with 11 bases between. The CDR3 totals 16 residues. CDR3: CASSEYRGAANEKLFF. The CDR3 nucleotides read TGTGCCAGCAGTGAATACCGGGGCGCAGCTAATGAAAAACTGTTTTTT.

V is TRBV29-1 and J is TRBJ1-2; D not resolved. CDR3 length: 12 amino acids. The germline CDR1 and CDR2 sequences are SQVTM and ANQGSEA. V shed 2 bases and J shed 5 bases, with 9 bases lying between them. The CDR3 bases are TGCAGCGTTGAACAAAACCGATATGGCTACACCTTC. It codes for CSVEQNRYGYTF.

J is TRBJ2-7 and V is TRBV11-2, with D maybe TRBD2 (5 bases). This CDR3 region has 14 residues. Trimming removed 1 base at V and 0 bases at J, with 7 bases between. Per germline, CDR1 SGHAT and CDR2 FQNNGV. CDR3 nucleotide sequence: TGTGCCAGCAGCTTAGCTGGGAGCTCCTACGAGCAGTACTTC. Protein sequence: CASSLAGSSYEQYF.

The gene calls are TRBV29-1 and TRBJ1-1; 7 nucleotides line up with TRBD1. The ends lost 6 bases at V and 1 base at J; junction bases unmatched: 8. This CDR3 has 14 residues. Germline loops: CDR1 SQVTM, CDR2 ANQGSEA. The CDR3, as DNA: TGCAGCGTGCAGGGTAGACAGGGGAACACTGAAGCTTTCTTT. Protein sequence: CSVQGRQGNTEAFF. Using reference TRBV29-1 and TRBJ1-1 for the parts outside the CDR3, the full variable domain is SAVISQKPSRDICQRGTSLTIQCQVDSQVTMMFWYRQQPGQSLTLIATANQGSEATYESGFVIDKFPISRPNLTFSTLTVSNMSPEDSSIYLCSVQGRQGNTEAFFGQGTRLTVV.

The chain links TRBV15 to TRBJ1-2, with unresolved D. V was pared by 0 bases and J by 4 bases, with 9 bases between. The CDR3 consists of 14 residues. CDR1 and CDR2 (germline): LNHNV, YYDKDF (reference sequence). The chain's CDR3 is CATSRDDTVYGYTF. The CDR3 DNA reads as TGTGCCACCAGCAGAGATGACACAGTCTATGGCTACACCTTC.

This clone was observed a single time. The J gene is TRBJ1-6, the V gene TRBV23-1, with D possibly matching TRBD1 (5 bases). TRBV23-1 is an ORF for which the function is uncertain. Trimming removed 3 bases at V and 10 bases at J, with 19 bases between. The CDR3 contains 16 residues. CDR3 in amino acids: CASSHPFRGEGSPLHF. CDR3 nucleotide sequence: TGCGCCAGCAGTCACCCCTTCCGAGGGGAAGGGTCACCCCTCCACTTT.

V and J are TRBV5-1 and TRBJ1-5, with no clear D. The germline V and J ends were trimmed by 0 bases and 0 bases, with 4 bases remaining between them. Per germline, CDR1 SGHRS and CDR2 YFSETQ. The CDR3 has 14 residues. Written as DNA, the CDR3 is TGCGCCAGCAGCTTGGGGAATAGCAATCAGCCCCAGCATTTT. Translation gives CASSLGNSNQPQHF.

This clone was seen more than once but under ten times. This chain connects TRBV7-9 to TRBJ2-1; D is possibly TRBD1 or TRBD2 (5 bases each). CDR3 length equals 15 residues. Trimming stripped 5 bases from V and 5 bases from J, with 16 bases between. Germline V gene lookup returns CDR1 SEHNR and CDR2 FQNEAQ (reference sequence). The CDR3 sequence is CASSPPGREHNEQFF. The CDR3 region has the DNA TGTGCCAGCAGCCCTCCGGGACGGGAACACAATGAGCAGTTCTTC.

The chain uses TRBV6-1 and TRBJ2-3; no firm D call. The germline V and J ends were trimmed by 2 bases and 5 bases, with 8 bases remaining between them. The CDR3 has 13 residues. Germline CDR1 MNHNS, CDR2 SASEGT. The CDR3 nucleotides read TGTGCCAGCAGTGAACCGCCCGGAGATACGCAGTATTTT. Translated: CASSEPPGDTQYF.

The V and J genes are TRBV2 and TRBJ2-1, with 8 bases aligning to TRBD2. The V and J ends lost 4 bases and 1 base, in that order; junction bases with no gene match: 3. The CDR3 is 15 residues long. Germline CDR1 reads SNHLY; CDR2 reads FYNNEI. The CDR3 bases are TGTGCCAGCAGTGGCAGCGGGGGATCCTACAATGAGCAGTTCTTC. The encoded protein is CASSGSGGSYNEQFF.

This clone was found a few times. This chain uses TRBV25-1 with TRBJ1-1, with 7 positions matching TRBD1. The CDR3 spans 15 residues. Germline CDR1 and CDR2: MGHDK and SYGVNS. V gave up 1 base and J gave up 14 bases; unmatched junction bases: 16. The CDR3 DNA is TGTGCCAGCAGTGAATTGGGGATACAGGGGCTGATCCCCTTCTTT. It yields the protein CASSELGIQGLIPFF.

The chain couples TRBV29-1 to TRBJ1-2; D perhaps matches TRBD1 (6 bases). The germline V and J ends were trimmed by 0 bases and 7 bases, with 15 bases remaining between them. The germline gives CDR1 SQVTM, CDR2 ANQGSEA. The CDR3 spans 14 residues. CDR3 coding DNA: TGCAGCGTTGAAGATCATGGGCAGGGGACTGGCTACACCTTC. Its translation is CSVEDHGQGTGYTF.

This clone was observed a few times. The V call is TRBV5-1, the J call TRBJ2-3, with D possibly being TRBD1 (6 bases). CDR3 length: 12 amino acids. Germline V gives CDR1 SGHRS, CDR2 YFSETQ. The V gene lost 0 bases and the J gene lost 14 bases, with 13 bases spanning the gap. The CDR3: CASSLDGTLLYF. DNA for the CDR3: TGCGCCAGCAGCTTGGACGGGACACTTCTGTATTTT. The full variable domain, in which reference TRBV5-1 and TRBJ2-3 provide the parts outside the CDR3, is KAGVTQTPRYLIKTRGQQVTLSCSPISGHRSVSWYQQTPGQGLQFLFEYFSETQRNKGNFPGRFSGRQFSNSRSEMNVSTLELGDSALYLCASSLDGTLLYFGPGTRLTVL.

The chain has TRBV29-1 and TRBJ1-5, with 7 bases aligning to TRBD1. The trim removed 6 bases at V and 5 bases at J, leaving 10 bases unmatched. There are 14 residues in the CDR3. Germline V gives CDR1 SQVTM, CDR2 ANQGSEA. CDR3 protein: CSVLPGTEDQPQHF. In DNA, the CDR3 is TGCAGCGTGCTTCCCGGGACAGAGGATCAGCCCCAGCATTTT.

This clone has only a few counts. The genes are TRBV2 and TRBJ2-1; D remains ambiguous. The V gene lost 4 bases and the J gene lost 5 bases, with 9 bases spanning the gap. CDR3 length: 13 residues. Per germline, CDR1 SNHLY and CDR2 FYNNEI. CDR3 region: CASSVGAHNEQFF. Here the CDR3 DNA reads TGTGCCAGCAGTGTGGGTGCCCACAATGAGCAGTTCTTC. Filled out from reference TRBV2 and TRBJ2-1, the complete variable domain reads EPEVTQTPSHQVTQMGQEVILRCVPISNHLYFYWYRQILGQKVEFLVSFYNNEISEKSEIFDDQFSVERPDGSNFTLKIRSTKLEDSAMYFCASSVGAHNEQFFGPGTRLTVL.

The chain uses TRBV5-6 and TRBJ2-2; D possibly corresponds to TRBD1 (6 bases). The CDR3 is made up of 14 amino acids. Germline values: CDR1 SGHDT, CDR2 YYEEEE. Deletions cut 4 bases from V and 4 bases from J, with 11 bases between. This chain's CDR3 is CASSLRGGTGELFF. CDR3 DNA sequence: TGTGCCAGCAGCCTGAGAGGGGGCACCGGGGAGCTGTTTTTT.

Written as DNA, the CDR3 is TGTGCCAGCAGTACGGGGAAGGTCTATGGCTACACCTTC. Translating gives CASSTGKVYGYTF. The rearrangement joins TRBV6-5 to TRBJ1-2; D is ambiguous. The CDR3 is 13 residues long. The germline CDR1 and CDR2 sequences are MNHEY and SVGAGI. V gave up 5 bases and J gave up 4 bases, with 11 bases separating them.

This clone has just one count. The CDR3 DNA reads TGTGCCTGGAGAAGACAGGGCTCCGCCTACGAGCAGTACTTC. It encodes CAWRRQGSAYEQYF. The chain joins TRBV30 to TRBJ2-7; TRBD1 matches 7 bases. The length of the CDR3 is 14 residues. Germline-derived CDR1 and CDR2 are GTSNPN and SVGIG (reference sequence). Germline trimming cut 3 bases from V and 2 bases from J; bases unmatched to any gene: 7.

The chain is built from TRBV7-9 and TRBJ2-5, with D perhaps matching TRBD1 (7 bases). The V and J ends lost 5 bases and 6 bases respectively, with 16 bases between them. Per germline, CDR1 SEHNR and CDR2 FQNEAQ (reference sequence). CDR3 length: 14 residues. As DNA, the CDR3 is TGTGCCAGCAGCCAGGAGGGACAGCCCAAGACCCAGTACTTC. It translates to CASSQEGQPKTQYF.

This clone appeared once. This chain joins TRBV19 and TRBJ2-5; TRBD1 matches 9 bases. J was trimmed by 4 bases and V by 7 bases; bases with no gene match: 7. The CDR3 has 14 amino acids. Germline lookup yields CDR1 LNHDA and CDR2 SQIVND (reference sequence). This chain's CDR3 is CASTHRGRGETQYF. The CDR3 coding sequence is TGTGCCAGTACCCACAGGGGGCGCGGAGAGACCCAGTACTTC.

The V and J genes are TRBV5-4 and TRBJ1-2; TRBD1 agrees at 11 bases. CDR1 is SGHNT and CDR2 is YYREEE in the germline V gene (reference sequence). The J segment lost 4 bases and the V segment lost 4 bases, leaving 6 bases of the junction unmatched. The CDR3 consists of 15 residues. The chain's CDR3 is CASSTSGTGGYGYTF. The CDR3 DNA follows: TGTGCCAGCAGCACATCCGGGACAGGGGGCTATGGCTACACCTTC.

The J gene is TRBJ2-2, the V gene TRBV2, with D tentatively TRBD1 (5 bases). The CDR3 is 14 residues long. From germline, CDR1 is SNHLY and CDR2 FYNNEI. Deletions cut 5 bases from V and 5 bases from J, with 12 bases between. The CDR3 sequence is CASSLQGGTGELFF. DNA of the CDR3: TGTGCCAGCAGTCTCCAGGGTGGGACCGGGGAGCTGTTTTTT.

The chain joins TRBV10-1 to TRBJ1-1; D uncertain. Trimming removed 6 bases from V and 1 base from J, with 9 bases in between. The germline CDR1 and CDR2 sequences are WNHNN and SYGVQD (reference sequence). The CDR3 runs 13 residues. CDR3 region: CASRDQWNTEAFF. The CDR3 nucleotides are TGCGCCAGCAGGGACCAGTGGAACACTGAAGCTTTCTTT.

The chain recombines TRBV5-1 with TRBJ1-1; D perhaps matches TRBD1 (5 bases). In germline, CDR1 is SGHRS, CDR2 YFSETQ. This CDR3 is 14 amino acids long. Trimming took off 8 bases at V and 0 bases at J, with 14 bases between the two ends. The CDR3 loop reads CASTPGTVNTEAFF. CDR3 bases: TGCGCCAGTACCCCCGGGACGGTGAACACTGAAGCTTTCTTT.